These T cell receptor beta chains were read from a single sample in a study of T cell changes during pregnancy in multiple sclerosis. The assay was immunoSEQ multiplex PCR, and TCRdb's table has in-frame clones only and misses some. The sample contains under 50,000 clones, over 90% of which appear only once. The sample consisted of CD8+ T cells from peripheral blood mononuclear cells, taken in the first trimester of pregnancy. The receptors come from a female donor with multiple sclerosis, enrolled in a pregnancy study. CDR3s include the opening cysteine and the closing phenylalanine or tryptophan. A D gene is named only where the DNA matches it firmly. Clone size is stated in some rows and not others, as once, few, many or a class when expanded.

abundance	len	d_gene	v_gene	j_gene	CDR3nt	CDR3aa
NA	15	TRBD1	TRBV9	TRBJ2-1	TGTGCCAGCAGTGACTCCGGGACAGGGTATTTTGAGCAGTTCTTC	CASSDSGTGYFEQFF
NA	11	NA	TRBV5-1	TRBJ2-1	TGCGCCTCAGCGACTGGGAATGAGCAGTTCTTC	CASATGNEQFF
NA	18	TRBD1	TRBV7-2	TRBJ2-3	TGTGCCAGCAGCTTCCGGACAGGGTTGGGTAGAACCGCAGATACGCAGTATTTT	CASSFRTGLGRTADTQYF
NA	14	NA	TRBV10-1	TRBJ1-5	TGCGCCAGCAGTGAGTCCGGAGAGGGTCAGCCCCAGCATTTT	CASSESGEGQPQHF
few	14	NA	TRBV5-4	TRBJ1-6	TGTGCCAGCAGCTTTTCCGGGGTTAGTTCACCCCTCCACTTT	CASSFSGVSSPLHF
NA	15	NA	TRBV4-2	TRBJ1-1	TGTGCCAGCAGCCAAGAAAGGCAGGGGAGCGCTGAAGCTTTCTTT	CASSQERQGSAEAFF
NA	16	NA	TRBV2	TRBJ2-5	TGTGCCAGCAGTGAAGCGATCCGGACTCCGTCGGAGACCCAGTACTTC	CASSEAIRTPSETQYF
NA	14	NA	TRBV27	TRBJ1-2	TGTGCCAGCAGTGGGCGGGAGACTAACTATGGCTACACCTTC	CASSGRETNYGYTF
NA	14	TRBD2	TRBV5-4	TRBJ2-1	TGTGCCAGCAGCTTAGGACTAGCGCCGAATGAGCAGTTCTTC	CASSLGLAPNEQFF
NA	13	NA	TRBV7-2	TRBJ2-3	TGTGCCAGCAGCCCCTGGTACTACGATACGCAGTATTTT	CASSPWYYDTQYF
NA	14	NA	TRBV13	TRBJ2-7	TGTGCCAGCAGCTCGACAGGAGCCCTATACGAGCAGTACTTC	CASSSTGALYEQYF
NA	16	NA	TRBV28	TRBJ1-5	TGTGCCAGCAGTCAACCTCACCGGGACATCAATCAGCCCCAGCATTTT	CASSQPHRDINQPQHF
NA	14	NA	TRBV19	TRBJ2-3	TGTGCCAGTAGTCCTGGGACACCCACAGATACGCAGTATTTT	CASSPGTPTDTQYF
NA	15	NA	TRBV5-5	TRBJ2-5	TGTGCCAGCAGCTTGGGACAGGAGCCCCAAGAGACCCAGTACTTC	CASSLGQEPQETQYF
NA	15	NA	TRBV30	TRBJ2-1	TGTGCCTGGAGTGTACGAGTAGCCTCCTACAATGAGCAGTTCTTC	CAWSVRVASYNEQFF
NA	15	TRBD2	TRBV15	TRBJ2-5	TGTGCCACCAGCGGGCGACTAGCGGGAGCAGAGACCCAGTACTTC	CATSGRLAGAETQYF